This T cell receptor (beta chain) was identified during a study of vaccination and CD4 T cells after COVID-19. The wider study: SARS-CoV-2 positivity in convalescent patients was established by nasal swab PCR; eight or nine had mild and one severe disease.

Treatment of the sample: roughly 10-day PBMC culture with coronavirus spike peptide pools or control peptides (ViraFEST assay). March to December 2020 was the span of positive PCR dates, which predated US Alpha, Beta and Delta variants. This clonotype was picked up one time. Its antigen is not identified. The study sequenced cultured CD4+ T cell DNA using the Oncomine TCR Beta short-read assay. Extraction of genomic DNA was performed on cultured CD4+ T cells. TCRdb re-derived calls from the PCR reads in MiXCR, one entry per CDR3 protein. This sample carries about 15,000 distinct CDR3 sequences, around 72% of them seen once, and the ten largest clones take about 4.6%. Germline CDR1 reads GTSNPN; CDR2 reads SVGIG (reference sequence). V was shortened by 8 bases and J by 7 bases, with 17 bases between the two germline ends. The CDR3 contains 12 residues.

The chain uses TRBV30 and TRBJ1-1; D gene unclear. The receptor was derived from a human donor who had recovered from COVID-19. Input material: CD4+ T cells from blood, cultured in vitro. The CDR3 nucleotides are TGTGCCCTCTCACCTCGAGGTGGTGAAGCTTTCTTT. Translation gives CALSPRGGEAFF.